The clone carrying this T cell receptor beta chain was seen more than once but under ten times. Its antigen is still unknown. V was pared by 2 bases and J by 9 bases, with 19 bases of the junction left unmatched. Germline V gene sequence: CDR1 DFQATT, CDR2 SNEGSKA (reference sequence). The CDR3 has 17 amino acids. Construction of the TCRbeta library involved unique molecular identifiers. TCRdb processed the PCR reads anew with MiXCR; each CDR3 protein has one entry. The profile shows approximately 630,000 distinct CDR3 sequences, about an eighth of them singletons. The data were taken from a study of T-cell reconstitution after alpha-beta-depleted transplantation in children. Study-wide points: Reportedly, alpha-beta T cells present about two months post-transplant originated from several hundred expanded clones of graft origin.

The origin of this receptor is a girl aged 2 to 9 with congenital amegakaryocytic thrombocytopenia, due to receive a stem cell transplant. The sample was PBMCs, taken before TCRalphabeta/CD19-depleted stem cell transplant. The chain has TRBV20-1 and TRBJ2-1; 7 positions agree with TRBD1. The CDR3 sequence is CSARIFPTGPPGGEQFF. The CDR3 DNA is TGCAGTGCTAGAATATTTCCGACAGGGCCCCCAGGGGGTGAGCAGTTCTTC.